Given below is one T cell receptor (beta chain) in context. Its antigen remains unidentified. Repertoires were generated with immunoSEQ multiplex PCR, while TCRdb's copy carries only in-frame clones and drops some. The table records around 2.1 million clones, under 97% of them present only once. This specimen comes from a study of shared clonotypes between healthy human individuals. General observations from the study: Sampling covered blood only; tissue repertoires likely differ. Generation probabilities of non-shared clonotypes were lower (relative to those shared by all four donors).

The CDR3 length is 10 residues. V shed 2 bases and J shed 7 bases, with 2 bases lying between them. The V gene's germline CDR1 is MNHNY and CDR2 SVGAGI (reference sequence). This rearrangement joins TRBV6-6 to TRBJ1-1; D not certain. The TCR was taken from a man between 18 and 29 years old in good health. The specimen was naive CD4+ T cells sorted from blood. Subset defined: CD45RA+ positively selected. CDR3 nucleotide sequence: TGTGCCAGCAGTTACGGTGAAGCTTTCTTT. This codes for CASSYGEAFF.